The entry below describes one T cell receptor beta chain. The target of this receptor is not known. No base quality information exists; no much larger clone differs at one position. These data are taken from a study of cytomegalovirus exposure and HLA in healthy donors (dated by TCRdb to between 2016 and 2019). Context from the whole study: An earlier analysis of several hundred of the donors reported 250 to 300 Gb of sequence data and some 120 million unique TCR beta sequences from some 180 million T cells. Approximately 310 gigabases of sequencing data and approximately 85 million unique TCR sequences were included in an early release covering about 600 HLA-typed donors. The genetic ancestry cluster associated with self-reported Caucasian donors included around four fifths of the roughly 400 genotyped donors. The study was designed to test whether signatures of past pathogen exposure could be identified by cataloging public T cell receptors. The T cell repertoires of 666 subjects were profiled by immunosequencing and related to cytomegalovirus serostatus. Besides the first cohort of about 730 subjects, a separate validation cohort made up of 95 to 150 different subjects was used. The study combined high-throughput TCR immunosequencing, statistical association of individual TCRs with disease status, and machine learning to predict cytomegalovirus infection status. A later analysis re-examined previously published TCR beta repertoires from more than 550 donors and added high-resolution HLA genotyping to investigate patterns of TCR occurrence. Rather than using new phenotypic data, the later analysis identified candidate immune exposures from TCR beta sequences and from how often those sequences occurred across donors. An earlier analysis of 500 to 750 of the donors applied high-throughput TCR beta sequencing to assess whether each TCR beta V gene segment acted as functional or pseudogenic. Donor age, sex, ethnicity and CMV serostatus were compiled together with the repertoire data. Genome-wide SNP genotypes for about three fifths of the roughly 700 donors were used in a later genetic analysis, which treated that subset as a discovery cohort. Every discovery cohort repertoire had been produced on one sequencing platform. Both class I and class II loci were covered by HLA typing, at four-digit resolution. The number of donors typed differed by locus, with about 629-630 for A, B, C, DRB1 and DQB1, roughly 520 for DQA1, about 610 for DPA1, and over 400 for DPB1. Because of strong linkage in the cohort, roughly five DR-DQ haplotypes were treated as single units for association and clustering. On average, about 200,000 unique TCR beta nucleotide sequences were sequenced per donor among roughly 430 genotyped donors of the cohort, with roughly 20% of those sequences being non-productive.

Paper-wide results and their limitations: A further reported finding was that TCR beta sequences accurately predicted the HLA-A and HLA-B alleles for most subjects in the first cohort. In a later analysis, TCR association rates were found to vary across HLA loci, with the most associated TCRs seen for DRB1 alleles and the fewest for HLA-C alleles. A group of highly shared sequence variants was considered likely to be a technical artifact of the sequencing pipeline. Cytomegalovirus status was reported to be diagnosed by the classifier with high specificity and sensitivity in both the original and validation cohorts. Immune exposure information for the cohort was limited to CMV serostatus. At a false discovery rate of 0.05, a later analysis linked around 17,000 TCR beta sequences to specific HLA alleles. In a later genetic analysis, fewer N-insertions in productive TCRs were reported among donors in an Asian-associated ancestry cluster than the roughly 700-donor mean. In vitro tests confirmed that three of the cytomegalovirus-associated TCR beta chains recognize cytomegalovirus antigens. When HLA alleles, especially DR and DQ, strongly co-occurred, TCR associations were difficult to assign to individual alleles. Compared with equally common non-associated chains, HLA-associated TCR beta chains in a later analysis were more clonally expanded and had lower generation probabilities. Linkage disequilibrium might explain the correlated functional status among segregating V segments, but an unknown experimental factor could not be ruled out. Most TCR sequences were seen in very few donors, while some public TCRs were found in many individuals. In a later analysis, most CMV-associated TCR beta chains were found to appear HLA-restricted, with HLA associations seemingly driven largely by CMV exposure. V-gene and J-gene trimming of TCR beta chains was associated with a missense DCLRE1C variant in a later genetic analysis, and the association was replicated in an independent cohort. A total of 150 to 200 TCR beta chains were listed by the study as associated with cytomegalovirus. In a later analysis, several top co-occurrence clusters were reported to appear linked to parvovirus B19, influenza, CMV and Epstein-Barr virus. Sequencing depth was assumed to be roughly uniform across donors in the presence/absence analyses, though that assumption may not hold. Because counts were too low, seventeen rarely observed V segments, including chromosome 9 orphons, were left out of the earlier analysis of 587 of the donors. Broadly in line with IMGT annotations, most TCR beta V segments showed up in productive rearrangements about 87% or about 30% of the time in an earlier analysis of under 700 of the donors. Because some donors lacked HLA typing at each locus, the association tests relied only on the typed subset. The authors suggested that the approach could potentially be generalized to other disease states and immunological phenotypes. The cohort was sequenced for TCR beta chains only, and without alpha or paired-chain data the features that could be detected were limited.

The library was produced with the immunoSEQ multiplex PCR assay. For the multiplex PCR, a mixture combining 60 forward primers for TCR Vbeta segments and 13 reverse primers for TCR Jbeta segments was used. Amplification of the CDR3 region of rearranged TCR beta genes was performed with a multiplex PCR assay on genomic DNA. The amplified TCR beta libraries were sequenced on the Illumina HiSeq System as 87-base-pair reads. The study's processing was this. Across the roughly 640 repertoires, a later analysis counted 80 million or so unique TCR beta chains, roughly 11 million of which were shared by at least two donors. To remove PCR and sequencing errors, raw reads were error-corrected and collapsed into unique sequences using a nearest-neighbor algorithm that merged closely related sequences. Alignment of CDR3 sequences to IMGT reference sequences was used to assign V, D and J gene segments. For a sequence to be retained, a match of at least six nucleotides to both a V gene segment and a J gene segment was required. A rearrangement counted as productive if the CDR3 had no stop codons and remained in frame with V and J, and every other rearrangement counted as non-productive. CDR3 was defined according to IMGT convention as the region running from the second conserved V-encoded cysteine to the conserved J-encoded phenylalanine. The earlier analysis of 500 to 750 of the donors excluded any sequence lacking an unambiguous match to a single V gene segment. An earlier analysis of a few hundred of the donors called V segments functional above 56.7% productive rearrangements and segregating when the between-donor standard deviation exceeded 5%. A statistical classification framework was built to diagnose cytomegalovirus status from the catalog of TCR beta chain sequences. A later analysis assigned V and J genes by comparing TCR nucleotide sequences with IMGT/GENE-DB human TR gene sequences. A later analysis assigned CDR3 sequences and most-parsimonious VDJ recombination scenarios with the TCRdist pipeline. A later analysis defined each TCR beta chain by its CDR3 amino acid sequence plus V-gene family, and excluded reads lacking a unique V-gene family. In a later analysis, around 600 highly shared, low-generation-probability nucleotide sequences were removed to address suspected cross-contamination and a sequencing artifact. For each public chain, a later analysis derived a clonal expansion index from normalized ranks of inferred template counts within each repertoire. In a later analysis, generation probabilities were computed using a VDJ recombination model fitted to out-of-frame rearrangements, and the results were checked against IGoR. A later analysis scored TCR-TCR, TCR-HLA and TCR-CMV co-occurrence with hypergeometric tests, applying a repertoire-size bias correction to TCR pairs. A later analysis estimated false discovery rates by permuting HLA or CMV assignments 20 times. In a later analysis, co-occurring TCRs were grouped using DBSCAN, with TCRdist sequence similarity added in when clustering inside HLA-allele-positive subsets. Repertoires with fewer than 30,000 or more than 120,000 public chains were left out of co-occurrence clustering, as were about 5 repertoires with anomalous nucleotide sharing. What TCRdb holds here is the immuneACCESS table cut down to in-frame rearrangements. Part of the clones is not present; checked against another copy, under half of the missing clones reflect an unresolved V gene, and the others are unexplained. That table supplies the V and J calls and clone size; D and trimming were determined from the DNA. The sample table lists 120,000 to 150,000 clones, 70% to 80% of them with a count of one. 3.9% of the sample belongs to the ten largest clones.

In total, roughly 670 healthy bone marrow donors made up the cohort. At the time of sampling, every cohort member was nominally healthy, though immune exposures that went unrecorded were likely present. The donor was CMV seronegative and was included in the group of 352 seronegative cohort members. A peripheral blood sample was collected from each donor, and TCR beta sequencing was performed on peripheral blood mononuclear cells. Genomic DNA extraction from the blood cell samples was performed with the Qiagen DNeasy Blood Extraction Kit. Sequencing used PBMCs. The source is a man aged 18 to 30 in good health and CMV-seronegative.

The DNA sequence is given as TGTGCCAGCAGTTACAGGGGCCCTCAGGGGACCCAGTACTTC. Translated, this is CASSYRGPQGTQYF. The V gene is TRBV6-6 and the J gene is TRBJ2-5; 5 matching bases give a weak D call of TRBD1. The CDR3 goes from the cysteine to the phenylalanine over 14 residues. Here the CDR3 DNA is all that survives: 42 bases in frame from base 1. Via the germline V gene (reference sequence), CDR1 is MNHNY and CDR2 SVGAGI. The V and J ends are trimmed by 2 bases and 7 bases, leaving 14 bases between them.